This TCR beta chain was identified during a study of chronic HIV infection and antiretroviral therapy. Germline assignment: CDR1 SGHVS and CDR2 FNYEAQ. V trimming: 6 bases; J trimming: 0 bases; junction bases outside the gene matches: 3. The CDR3 loop spans 15 amino acids. Each CDR3 protein is one row after TCRdb ran MiXCR on the 5' RACE reads. The sample holds 30,000 or so distinct CDR3 sequences, around 8.6% seen once. This clonotype was recorded many times. V and J are TRBV7-6 and TRBJ2-3, with TRBD2 identical over 10 bases. The sequence derives from an adult who had HIV and had not received antiretroviral therapy, or was an uninfected healthy control (not recorded which). Material for sequencing was peripheral blood. CDR3 residues: CASSPSGGSTDTQYF. The DNA of the CDR3 is TGTGCCAGCAGTCCTAGCGGGGGTAGCACAGATACGCAGTATTTT. Full variable domain (rest looked up from reference TRBV7-6 and TRBJ2-3): GAGVSQSPRYKVTKRGQDVALRCDPISGHVSLYWYRQALGQGPEFLTYFNYEAQQDKSGLPNDRFSAERPEGSISTLTIQRTEQRDSAMYRCASSPSGGSTDTQYFGPGTRLTVL.